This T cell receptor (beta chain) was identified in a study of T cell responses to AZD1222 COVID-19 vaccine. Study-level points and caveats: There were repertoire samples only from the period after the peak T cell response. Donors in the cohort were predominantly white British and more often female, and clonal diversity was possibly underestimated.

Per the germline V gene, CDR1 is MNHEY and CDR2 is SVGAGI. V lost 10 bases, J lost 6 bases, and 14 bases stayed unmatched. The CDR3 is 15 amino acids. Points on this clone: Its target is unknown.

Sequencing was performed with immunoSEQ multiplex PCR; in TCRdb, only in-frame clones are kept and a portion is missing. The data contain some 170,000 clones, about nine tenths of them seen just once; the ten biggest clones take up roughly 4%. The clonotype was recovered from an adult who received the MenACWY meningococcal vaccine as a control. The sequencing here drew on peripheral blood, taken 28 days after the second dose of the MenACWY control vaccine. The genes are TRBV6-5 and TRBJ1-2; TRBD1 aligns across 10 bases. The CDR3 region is CATLPSRDRGNGYTF. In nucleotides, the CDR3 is TGTGCCACCTTACCCAGCCGGGACAGGGGAAATGGCTACACCTTC.